The 8 T cell receptor beta chains below were found in one sample sequenced in a study of cytomegalovirus exposure and HLA in healthy donors. Both 60 Vbeta primers and 13 Jbeta primers went into the PCR. The protocol was immunoSEQ multiplex PCR, while the TCRdb copy is restricted to in-frame clones and leaves out a portion. The sample yields approximately 100,000 clones, under 85% seen once. Sample: PBMCs. The source of these receptors is a man between 35 and 55 years old in good health and CMV-seronegative.

Written as DNA, the CDR3 is TGTGCCAGCCAGAGAGGTAGCGGGGGGCCAACGCAGTATTTT. Translation gives CASQRGSGGPTQYF. This chain connects TRBV9 to TRBJ2-3; 10 bases align to TRBD2. CDR1 is SGDLS, CDR2 YYNGEE, per germline. CDR3 length: 14 residues. The J segment lost 9 bases and the V segment lost 7 bases, leaving 11 bases of the junction unmatched.

The DNA for the CDR3 is TGTGCCAGCAGAGAACCCCGCAGGGGATGGTATAATTCACCCCTCCACTTT. Translating gives CASREPRRGWYNSPLHF. The J gene is TRBJ1-6, the V gene TRBV27, with D possibly being TRBD1 (6 bases). CDR1 and CDR2 (germline): MNHEY, SMNVEV (reference sequence). The CDR3 is made up of 17 amino acids. Trimming removed 6 bases from V and 4 bases from J, with 19 bases in between.

V is TRBV4-3 and J is TRBJ1-1; D not resolved. From germline, CDR1 is LGHNA and CDR2 YSLEER. The germline V and J ends were trimmed by 0 bases and 4 bases, with 9 bases remaining between them. This CDR3 has 14 residues. The CDR3 sequence: CASSQDVRFTEAFF. CDR3 bases: TGCGCCAGCAGCCAAGATGTCAGGTTCACTGAAGCTTTCTTT.

The J gene is TRBJ2-5, the V gene TRBV15, with D maybe TRBD1 (6 bases). The V and J ends lost 4 bases and 2 bases respectively, with 14 bases between them. There are 15 residues in the CDR3. Germline CDR1 LNHNV, CDR2 YYDKDF (reference sequence). CDR3 bases: TGTGCCACCAGCACAGGGACATCACTGCAAGAGACCCAGTACTTC. This codes for CATSTGTSLQETQYF.

The V gene is TRBV7-2, the J gene TRBJ2-2; 9 positions agree with TRBD1. Germline V gene data show CDR1 as SGHTA and CDR2 as FQGNSA. There are 15 residues in the CDR3. After removal of 6 bases from V and 5 bases from J, the junction contained 7 bases not matched to a gene. CDR3 region: CASRTGTGRTGELFF. The DNA for the CDR3 is TGTGCCAGCAGGACGGGGACAGGGCGAACCGGGGAGCTGTTTTTT.

The chain is built from TRBV6-6 and TRBJ1-5, with a weak D call TRBD1 (5 bases). The length of the CDR3 is 14 residues. Trimming took 2 bases from V and 2 from J, leaving 7 bases between them. In germline, CDR1 is MNHNY, CDR2 SVGAGI (reference sequence). The CDR3 bases are TGTGCCAGCAGTTACGGGGGGGGCAATCAGCCCCAGCATTTT. Translating gives CASSYGGGNQPQHF.

This sequence joins TRBV6-1 and TRBJ2-1, with TRBD2 as a possible D gene (6 bases). The germline gives CDR1 MNHNS, CDR2 SASEGT. CDR3 length equals 15 residues. V dropped 3 bases and J dropped 7 bases, with 16 bases sitting between them. The CDR3 bases are TGTGCCAGCAGTGAGTGGGGGGTCCGATTGAATGAGCAGTTCTTC. The encoded protein is CASSEWGVRLNEQFF.

V and J are TRBV4-3 and TRBJ1-2; D gene uncertain. V was clipped by 4 bases and J by 0 bases, with 9 bases between them. The CDR3 runs 14 residues. Germline CDR1 reads LGHNA; CDR2 reads YSLEER. CDR3 coding DNA: TGCGCCAGCAGCCGAGACCTTTCTAACTATGGCTACACCTTC. It yields the protein CASSRDLSNYGYTF.